Each of the 10 T cell receptor beta chains below was sequenced from the same sample in a study of shared clonotypes between healthy human individuals. TCRdb keeps only in-frame clones here, not all; method: immunoSEQ multiplex PCR. Of about 2.1 million clones listed, about 93% were seen once; the top ten hold about 1.6%. CD8 cells regarded as naive lacked CD45RO, were positively chosen for CCR7, and omitted terminally differentiated effector memory CD45RA+ cells. The specimen sequenced was naive CD8+ T cells from PBMCs. All receptors come from a man between 18 and 29 years old in good health. Some clones in this sample may be carry-over from other donors' samples.

V and J are TRBV7-6 and TRBJ2-3; D is possibly TRBD2 (5 bases). CDR1 is SGHVS, CDR2 FNYEAQ, per germline. CDR3 length: 13 amino acids. The V end lost 1 base, the J end lost 6 bases, and 8 bases lay between the germline ends. The chain's CDR3 is CASSLVGGDTQYF. In nucleotides, the CDR3 is TGTGCCAGCAGCTTAGTCGGCGGGGATACGCAGTATTTT.

This clone was found a few times. The V and J genes are TRBV29-1 and TRBJ1-1; D remains ambiguous. Germline V lookup: CDR1 SQVTM, CDR2 ANQGSEA. The CDR3 runs to 12 residues. The V gene lost 7 bases and the J gene lost 0 bases, with 9 bases spanning the gap. CDR3 sequence: CSALALNTEAFF. For the CDR3, the DNA is TGCAGCGCTCTAGCCTTGAACACTGAAGCTTTCTTT.

This clone was recorded a few times. This chain links TRBV30 with TRBJ2-3, with D unresolved. The germline gives CDR1 GTSNPN, CDR2 SVGIG (reference sequence). V lost 2 bases to trimming and J lost 2 bases, with 11 bases between them. The CDR3 spans 14 residues. The CDR3 DNA follows: TGTGCCTGGAGTATACACGCCGACACAGATACGCAGTATTTT. Its translation is CAWSIHADTDTQYF.

The V and J genes are TRBV28 and TRBJ1-3, with a weak D call TRBD1 (5 bases). Germline V gene lookup returns CDR1 MDHEN and CDR2 SYDVKM. There are 14 residues in the CDR3. Trimming cost V 8 bases and J 0 bases, with 11 bases left between them. DNA for the CDR3: TGTGCCAGCCGGGACTACTTCTCTGGAAACACCATATATTTT. Its translation is CASRDYFSGNTIYF.

The chain couples TRBV7-6 to TRBJ2-7; TRBD2 might be the D (6 bases). V lost 1 base and J lost 4, with 14 bases in between. The CDR3 has 15 amino acids. CDR1 is SGHVS and CDR2 is FNYEAQ in the germline V gene. CDR3 sequence (DNA): TGTGCCAGCAGCTTAGGGAGGGGATTCCGTTACGAGCAGTACTTC. The encoded protein is CASSLGRGFRYEQYF.

The chain employs TRBV27 and TRBJ2-1; 9 bases are shared with TRBD1. The CDR3 extends over 13 amino acids. The germline V gene has CDR1 MNHEY and CDR2 SMNVEV (reference sequence). J gave up 6 bases and V 8 bases, and 5 bases lay outside the gene matches. CDR3 sequence (DNA): TGTGCCAGCCTTGTGACAGGGGGCAATGAGCAGTTCTTC. It is translated as CASLVTGGNEQFF.

The chain combines TRBV25-1 with TRBJ1-6; D not resolved. With 4 bases removed from V and 6 bases from J, the gap between germline ends came to 16 bases. CDR3 length: 16 amino acids. The germline gives CDR1 MGHDK, CDR2 SYGVNS. The CDR3 sequence is CASSGQAGPRNSPLHF. For the CDR3, the DNA is TGTGCCAGCAGTGGGCAAGCCGGGCCTCGTAATTCACCCCTCCACTTT.

This chain uses TRBV15 with TRBJ2-2; TRBD2 agrees at 10 bases. Germline CDR1 reads LNHNV; CDR2 reads YYDKDF (reference sequence). This CDR3 is 18 amino acids long. The V segment lost 5 bases and the J segment 8 bases; nucleotides outside the gene matches: 17. CDR3 DNA sequence: TGTGCCACCAGCGGGTCCCTCCCCCAGCGGGAGGGCCCTGGGGAGCTGTTTTTT. This encodes CATSGSLPQREGPGELFF.

This chain connects TRBV4-1 to TRBJ1-2; no reliable D call. Looked up from germline, CDR1 is MGHRA and CDR2 is YSYEKL. CDR3 length: 16 amino acids. The V end lost 1 base, the J end lost 4 bases, and 16 bases lay between the germline ends. This chain's CDR3 is CASSQVLFTESYGYTF. CDR3 sequence (DNA): TGCGCCAGCAGCCAAGTTCTTTTCACCGAGAGCTATGGCTACACCTTC.

This chain links TRBV5-6 with TRBJ2-7; the D gene is possibly TRBD1 (5 bases). This CDR3 spans 13 amino acids. Between the trimmed V and J ends, which lost 4 bases and 5 bases, there was a span of 13 bases. Germline V lookup: CDR1 SGHDT, CDR2 YYEEEE. CDR3 bases: TGTGCCAGCAGCAGGGGTAGTTCGGACGAGCAGTACTTC. Translating it yields CASSRGSSDEQYF.